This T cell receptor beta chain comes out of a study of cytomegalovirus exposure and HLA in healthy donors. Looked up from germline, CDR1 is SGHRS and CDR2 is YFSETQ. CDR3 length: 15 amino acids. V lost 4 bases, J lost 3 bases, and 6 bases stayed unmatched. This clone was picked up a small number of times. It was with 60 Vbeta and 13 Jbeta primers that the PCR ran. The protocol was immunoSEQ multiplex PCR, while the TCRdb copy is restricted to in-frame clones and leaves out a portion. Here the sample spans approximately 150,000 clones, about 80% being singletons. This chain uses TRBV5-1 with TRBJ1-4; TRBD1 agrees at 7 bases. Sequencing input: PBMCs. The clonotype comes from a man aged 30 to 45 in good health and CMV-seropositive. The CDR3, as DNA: TGCGCCAGCAGCATTGGACAGGCGGCTAATGAAAAACTGTTTTTT. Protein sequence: CASSIGQAANEKLFF.